This T cell receptor (beta chain) was retrieved from a study of T cell responses to AZD1222 COVID-19 vaccine. Note on this clone: Its antigen is still unknown.

Using immunoSEQ multiplex PCR, the repertoire was profiled, and TCRdb retains in-frame clones only, with some absent. The sample has 140,000 or so clones, 92% seen once; the top ten hold about 4%. This CDR3 has 13 amino acids. Germline CDR1 and CDR2: LGHNA and YSLEER. With 4 bases removed from V and 3 bases from J, the gap between germline ends came to 9 bases. Regarding the study as a whole: Most donors were white British and more were female, and clonal diversity was possibly underestimated. Reportedly, nearly half the spike-specific TCRs target unmutated variant regions.

This TCR was recovered from an adult who received the AZD1222 COVID-19 vaccine. The chain couples TRBV4-3 to TRBJ1-2, with D possibly TRBD1 on 5 matching bases. This specimen consisted of peripheral blood, obtained 28 days after the second AZD1222 dose. In DNA form, the CDR3 reads TGCGCCAGCAGCCTAGTCAGGGACTATGGCTACACCTTC. Translation: CASSLVRDYGYTF.